The rows below give T cell receptor beta chains drawn from one sample of a study of Graves' ophthalmopathy and Graves' hyperthyroidism. TCRdb independently ran MiXCR on the multiplex PCR reads; one entry per CDR3 protein. There are about 220,000 distinct CDR3 sequences in the sample; 20% to 25% occur only once, and about 40% lies in the top ten. The specimen was peripheral blood. These receptors were collected from a woman in her forties or fifties with Graves' ophthalmopathy. The CDR3 runs from the conserved cysteine through the conserved F or W. The D gene is left open where the match is weak. A clone size is listed for some rows: how often the clone was seen (once, few, many), or a class if it is expanded.

J,D,V,size,DNA,CDR3
TRBJ1-5,TRBD1,TRBV2,.,TGTGCCAGCAGTGGAGAACGGGACAGGGGAGGCAATCAGCCCCAGCATTTT,CASSGERDRGGNQPQHF
TRBJ1-5,.,TRBV13,many,TGTGCCAGCAGCACAGGGTCTGCAGGACGGCCCCAGCATTTT,CASSTGSAGRPQHF
TRBJ1-3,.,TRBV20-1,many,TGCAGTGCTAGTATGGGGAGGGAAAACACCATATATTTT,CSASMGRENTIYF
TRBJ1-1,.,TRBV29-1,many,TGCAGCGTTGTCAGTAACACTGAAGCTTTCTTT,CSVVSNTEAFF
TRBJ1-2,.,TRBV12-3/TRBV12-4,.,TGTGCCAGCAGTTCGTTCAGGGGATTATATGGCTACACCTTC,CASSSFRGLYGYTF
TRBJ2-7,TRBD1,TRBV6-5,many,TGTGCCAGCGGGACAGGGGCCAGCGAGCAGTACTTC,CASGTGASEQYF
TRBJ2-2,TRBD2,TRBV7-8,many,TGTGCCAGCAGCTTAAGAGCGGGAGGGTCGAACACCGGGGAGCTGTTTTTT,CASSLRAGGSNTGELFF
TRBJ1-6,TRBD1,TRBV11-2,many,TGTGCCAGCAGCAGACCCGGGACAGGGGGTAATTCACCCCTCCACTTT,CASSRPGTGGNSPLHF
TRBJ1-2,TRBD1,TRBV27,.,TGTGCCAGCAGTTTATTTGGACAGGATCTAAGCTATGGCTACACCTTC,CASSLFGQDLSYGYTF
TRBJ2-5,.,TRBV20-1,many,TGCAGTGCTAGAGATTTCCGGGACTTCCAAGAGACCCAGTACTTC,CSARDFRDFQETQYF
TRBJ2-7,.,TRBV9,few,TGTGCCAGCAGCGCCGAGGGGGGCAGGGGCCCCCTTTCTTACGAGCAGTACTTC,CASSAEGGRGPLSYEQYF
TRBJ2-2,TRBD1,TRBV27,many,TGTGCCAGCAGTTCTGGACAGGCAGATACCGGGGAGCTGTTTTTT,CASSSGQADTGELFF
TRBJ1-2,.,TRBV12-3/TRBV12-4,many,TGTGCCAGCAGTTTAGACGGGGAGGGGTACTATGGCTACACCTTC,CASSLDGEGYYGYTF
TRBJ2-5,TRBD2,TRBV11-3,.,TGTGCCAGCAGCCAGGGACTAGCGGGAGTAGAGACCCAGTACTTC,CASSQGLAGVETQYF
TRBJ2-2,.,TRBV6-2/TRBV6-3,.,TGTGCCAGCAGTTACCTCTCTGGGAGTATCGCCGGGGAGCTGTTTTTT,CASSYLSGSIAGELFF
TRBJ1-2,.,TRBV28,many,TGTGCCAGCAGTTCCCGGAGAGGCTACACCTTC,CASSSRRGYTF
TRBJ1-3,TRBD1,TRBV7-9,many,TGTGCCAGCAGCCGTGGGACAGACTCTGGAAACACCATATATTTT,CASSRGTDSGNTIYF
TRBJ2-5,.,TRBV19,many,TGTGCCAGTAGTATTGGTATCCGAGAGACCCAGTACTTC,CASSIGIRETQYF
TRBJ2-5,TRBD2,TRBV30,few,TGTGCCTGGACCCCGATAGCGGGAGGAATACGGCAAGAGACCCAGTACTTC,CAWTPIAGGIRQETQYF
TRBJ2-7,.,TRBV12-3/TRBV12-4,.,TGTGCCAGCAGGAAACAGGCCAGCTCCTACGAGCAGTACTTC,CASRKQASSYEQYF
TRBJ1-5,.,TRBV11-2,many,TGTGCCAGCAGCTTACATACACAGGGTACGAGCAATCAGCCCCAGCATTTT,CASSLHTQGTSNQPQHF
TRBJ1-5,.,TRBV30,many,TGTGCCTGGAGTTGGGGGCCTAGCAATCAGCCCCAGCATTTT,CAWSWGPSNQPQHF
TRBJ2-7,TRBD2,TRBV30,many,TGTGCCTGGAGCCGCGGGAGAAACTCCGCCGAACAGTACTTC,CAWSRGRNSAEQYF
TRBJ1-1,.,TRBV20-1,many,TGCAGTGCTAGAGATATCGGTTCGAACAGGGTAGCTTTCTTT,CSARDIGSNRVAFF
TRBJ1-1,.,TRBV20-1,many,TGCAGTGTTCCTGGTCAGTTAACGGATGAAGCTTTCTTT,CSVPGQLTDEAFF